Shown below are 22 T cell receptor beta chains from a single sample sequenced in a study of Ad26.COV2.S vaccination and SARS-CoV-2 variants. Generated by immunoSEQ multiplex PCR, the TCRdb table keeps only in-frame clones and is missing some. Of hundreds of thousands of clones in the sample, more than 70% were seen once. Treatment indicated: some 20 received Ad26.COV2.S at low or high dose, single or two shots; 5 received placebo; per-sample allocation not given. Sampling took place 63 days after the first vaccine or placebo injection. This material consisted of peripheral blood, taken in a trial of Ad26.COV2.S vaccine versus placebo. These TCRs come from a person between 18 and 65 years old who received the Ad26.COV2.S COVID-19 vaccine or a placebo.

The chain combines TRBV30 with TRBJ1-2; D might be TRBD1 (6 bases). Trimming pared 0 bases from V and 6 bases from J, leaving 8 bases between. This CDR3 has 12 residues. Germline-derived CDR1 and CDR2 are GTSNPN and SVGIG (reference sequence). The CDR3 nucleotides read TGTGCCTGGAGTGTACAGGGAGATGGCTACACCTTC. Encoded protein: CAWSVQGDGYTF.

In DNA, the CDR3 is TGTGCCTGGAGCACAGGGAGCTCCTATAATTCACCCCTCCACTTT. It is translated as CAWSTGSSYNSPLHF. The chain is built from TRBV30 and TRBJ1-6; D is possibly TRBD1 (6 bases). Trimming removed 3 bases from V and 0 bases from J, with 9 bases in between. Germline V gives CDR1 GTSNPN, CDR2 SVGIG (reference sequence). The CDR3 is made up of 15 amino acids.

The J gene is TRBJ2-7, the V gene TRBV7-2; 8 nucleotides line up with TRBD2. After removal of 6 bases from V and 2 bases from J, the junction contained 6 bases not matched to a gene. CDR3 length: 14 residues. Germline V lookup: CDR1 SGHTA, CDR2 FQGNSA. CDR3 protein: CASRIAGSAYEQYF. The CDR3 coding sequence is TGTGCCAGCAGAATAGCGGGGTCAGCCTACGAGCAGTACTTC.

J is TRBJ1-2 and V is TRBV12-3 or TRBV12-4; D not resolved. The CDR3 covers 12 residues. Trimming removed 7 bases at V and 5 bases at J, with 11 bases between. CDR3 in amino acids: CASTWGGYGYTF. The CDR3 region has the DNA TGTGCCAGCACCTGGGGTGGGTATGGCTACACCTTC.

In its sample, this clone was seen a few times. This chain joins TRBV6-5 and TRBJ1-1; D is unclear. Deletions cut 2 bases from V and 4 bases from J, with 11 bases between. This CDR3 contains 14 residues. CDR1 is MNHEY and CDR2 is SVGAGI in the germline V gene. CDR3: CASSYPEAPTEAFF. The CDR3 coding sequence is TGTGCCAGCAGTTACCCCGAAGCCCCCACTGAAGCTTTCTTT.

The chain couples TRBV7-3 to TRBJ1-6; D not resolved. The CDR3 runs to 13 residues. Germline V CDR1 and CDR2: SGHTA, FQGTGA. The V and J ends lost 3 bases and 10 bases respectively, with 10 bases between them. Here the CDR3 reads CASSLLPESPLHF. In DNA, the CDR3 is TGTGCCAGCAGCTTGCTGCCCGAATCACCCCTCCACTTT.

V and J are TRBV6-1 and TRBJ2-5; TRBD2 is a possible D gene (5 bases). The CDR3 extends over 15 amino acids. Germline lookup yields CDR1 MNHNS and CDR2 SASEGT. V dropped 0 bases and J dropped 4 bases, with 12 bases sitting between them. The CDR3, as DNA: TGTGCCAGCAGTGAAGCCCCCCAAGGGAGAGAGACCCAGTACTTC. Translated, it gives CASSEAPQGRETQYF.

J is TRBJ1-5 and V is TRBV19, with TRBD1 as a possible D gene (5 bases). In germline, CDR1 is LNHDA, CDR2 SQIVND (reference sequence). V was shortened by 5 bases and J by 6 bases, with 17 bases between the two germline ends. CDR3 length: 15 residues. The DNA for the CDR3 is TGTGCCAGTAGTTGGCAGGGTTTGGAAGTTCAGCCCCAGCATTTT. Translated, it gives CASSWQGLEVQPQHF.

The V call is TRBV27, the J call TRBJ2-5; D unresolved. This CDR3 spans 13 amino acids. The V end lost 4 bases, the J end lost 2 bases, and 8 bases lay between the germline ends. The germline gives CDR1 MNHEY, CDR2 SMNVEV (reference sequence). The CDR3 sequence: CASSSPNQETQYF. The CDR3 nucleotides read TGTGCCAGCAGTTCCCCCAATCAAGAGACCCAGTACTTC.

This CDR3 is CAWSVPRDGTYEQYF. In nucleotides, the CDR3 is TGTGCCTGGAGTGTACCCCGGGACGGGACTTACGAGCAGTACTTC. The V and J genes are TRBV30 and TRBJ2-7; a weak D match, TRBD2 (6 bases). V lost 0 bases and J lost 4, with 16 bases in between. CDR3 length: 15 residues. Looked up from germline, CDR1 is GTSNPN and CDR2 is SVGIG (reference sequence).

The chain is built from TRBV10-3 and TRBJ2-1, with a tentative D call TRBD2 (5 bases). The CDR3 spans 12 residues. CDR1 ENHRY and CDR2 SYGVKD come from the germline V gene. Trimming shortened V by 6 bases and J by 7 bases, and 10 bases separated the two germline ends. The CDR3 protein is CAIRTTGNEQFF. Written as DNA, the CDR3 is TGTGCCATCAGAACAACGGGGAATGAGCAGTTCTTC.

The chain links TRBV18 to TRBJ2-1; D gene uncertain. Germline loops: CDR1 KGHSH, CDR2 LQKENI. The CDR3 runs to 12 residues. Trimming took 1 base from V and 8 from J, leaving 6 bases between them. Written as DNA, the CDR3 is TGTGCCAGCTCACCACAGTTCGATGAGCAGTTCTTC. Translation: CASSPQFDEQFF.

J is TRBJ1-3 and V is TRBV19, with 11 bases matching TRBD1. CDR3 length: 18 amino acids. Germline CDR1 and CDR2: LNHDA and SQIVND (reference sequence). V shed 7 bases, J shed 4 bases, and the junction held 15 bases outside the gene matches. The CDR3 DNA is TGTGCCAGTACCAAGCCCACCTTGGGACAGGGGGGCGGAAACACCATATATTTT. Translated: CASTKPTLGQGGGNTIYF.

The CDR3: CASSSVTGEGTGELFF. In DNA form, the CDR3 reads TGTGCCAGCAGTTCCGTGACAGGGGAGGGCACCGGGGAGCTGTTTTTT. V usage is TRBV6-5 and J usage is TRBJ2-2; possible D gene TRBD1, 8 bases. The CDR3 extends over 16 amino acids. V was clipped by 4 bases and J by 4 bases, with 16 bases between them. Looked up from germline, CDR1 is MNHEY and CDR2 is SVGAGI.

V usage is TRBV6-5 and J usage is TRBJ2-7; D gene ambiguous. The CDR3 loop spans 14 amino acids. Germline CDR1 is MNHEY and CDR2 is SVGAGI. V gave up 5 bases and J gave up 3 bases, with 14 bases separating them. In DNA, the CDR3 is TGTGCCAGCAGTCCTCAGACTGTGAACTACGAGCAGTACTTC. Its translation is CASSPQTVNYEQYF.

V usage is TRBV9 and J usage is TRBJ2-7, with a weak D call TRBD2 (5 bases). The V and J ends lost 0 bases and 3 bases respectively, with 16 bases between them. CDR3 size: 16 residues. Germline CDR1 reads SGDLS; CDR2 reads YYNGEE. CDR3 coding DNA: TGTGCCAGCAGCGTAGGTACCCTTGAGGGCCTCTACGAGCAGTACTTC. Amino acids: CASSVGTLEGLYEQYF.

The chain couples TRBV6-6 to TRBJ1-4; the D is unclear. Germline V gives CDR1 MNHNY, CDR2 SVGAGI (reference sequence). The V end was cut by 5 bases, the J end by 0 bases, with 10 bases between. The CDR3 has 15 amino acids. The CDR3 protein is CASSTGDATNEKLFF. CDR3 bases: TGTGCCAGCAGTACCGGTGATGCAACTAATGAAAAACTGTTTTTT.

The gene calls are TRBV6-5 and TRBJ1-1; tentative D call: TRBD1 (5 bases). The CDR3 is 15 residues long. Germline CDR1 and CDR2: MNHEY and SVGAGI. The ends were cut back, 6 bases at V and 6 bases at J, with 20 bases in the middle. In DNA, the CDR3 is TGTGCCAGCAGCGCCCTTGATGGCAGGGCAGCTGAAGCTTTCTTT. This sequence encodes CASSALDGRAAEAFF.

The V and J genes are TRBV27 and TRBJ2-5, with 11 bases that match TRBD2. Per the germline V gene, CDR1 is MNHEY and CDR2 is SMNVEV (reference sequence). V lost 2 bases and J lost 4; bases outside the gene matches: 6. The CDR3 contains 16 residues. CDR3 nucleotides: TGTGCCAGCAGTTTACTTAGCGGGGGGGCGGGAGAGACCCAGTACTTC. Translated: CASSLLSGGAGETQYF.

The chain recombines TRBV6-1 with TRBJ2-3, with D perhaps matching TRBD1 or TRBD2 (5 bases each). CDR3 length: 16 residues. The germline CDR1 and CDR2 sequences are MNHNS and SASEGT. V lost 2 bases and J lost 3, with 15 bases in between. The CDR3 here is CASSEHGGSGTDTQYF. DNA for the CDR3: TGTGCCAGCAGTGAACATGGGGGAAGTGGGACAGATACGCAGTATTTT.

The chain's CDR3 is CASRIRTSGGDTQYF. The DNA for the CDR3 is TGTGCCAGCAGGATTCGGACTAGCGGAGGGGATACGCAGTATTTT. The chain couples TRBV2 to TRBJ2-3; 10 bases agree with TRBD2. The germline gives CDR1 SNHLY, CDR2 FYNNEI. Germline trimming cut 6 bases from V and 6 bases from J; bases unmatched to any gene: 9. The CDR3 loop spans 15 amino acids. The whole variable domain, filled in from reference TRBV2 and TRBJ2-3, reads EPEVTQTPSHQVTQMGQEVILRCVPISNHLYFYWYRQILGQKVEFLVSFYNNEISEKSEIFDDQFSVERPDGSNFTLKIRSTKLEDSAMYFCASRIRTSGGDTQYFGPGTRLTVL.

The chain combines TRBV5-4 with TRBJ2-3, with 13 positions matching TRBD2. The V and J ends lost 3 bases and 3 bases, in that order; junction bases with no gene match: 7. This CDR3 has 17 amino acids. Germline CDR1 is SGHNT and CDR2 is YYREEE (reference sequence). The DNA of the CDR3 is TGTGCCAGCAGCTCACAGTGGACTAGCGGGAGTACAGATACGCAGTATTTT. This gives the protein CASSSQWTSGSTDTQYF.